The present entry profiles one T cell receptor beta chain with its context. Trimming took off 3 bases at V and 0 bases at J, with 18 bases between the two ends. Per germline, CDR1 MDHEN and CDR2 SYDVKM. This CDR3 contains 18 residues. These data belong to a study of blood T cell repertoires in COVID-19. Assay used: immunoSEQ multiplex PCR; TCRdb lists only in-frame clones, some missing. The data show 110,000 or so clones, around 80% seen once. This TCR was recovered from a man between 70 and 80 years old with acute or convalescent COVID-19. Material: peripheral blood. The rearrangement uses TRBV28 and TRBJ1-5; TRBD1 might be the D (5 bases). The CDR3 protein is CASSLFFDWTYSNQPQHF. The CDR3 coding sequence is TGTGCCAGCAGTTTGTTTTTTGATTGGACATATAGCAATCAGCCCCAGCATTTT.